The text below deals with one TCR beta chain. Its antigen is unidentified. Other DNA sequences in the same sample also yield this CDR3. The genomic DNA of each subset was split evenly across several immunoSEQ plates. Only in-frame clones appear in the TCRdb table, and some are missing; sequencing was by immunoSEQ multiplex PCR. There are about 680,000 clones in the sample; around 73% occur only once, and around 1.8% lies in the top ten. The donors, healthy adults who were HIV-negative, had experienced no recent acute infections or vaccinations. These data come from a study of shared clonotypes between healthy human individuals. Points from the study as a whole: Some clonotypes were shared by all four sorted-subset donors, while others were not shared. The non-shared ones had lower generation probabilities than the shared ones. With few donors, the genetic and exposure-history diversity represented was limited.

The CDR3 covers 14 residues. The germline CDR1 and CDR2 sequences are SGHAT and FQNNGV. Trimming stripped 4 bases from V and 4 bases from J, with 11 bases between. The genes are TRBV11-2 and TRBJ2-1, with D tentatively TRBD2 (6 bases). The sample consisted of memory CD4+ T cells sorted from blood. The subset: CD45RA-negative fraction. The clonotype comes from a woman younger than 45 in good health. The CDR3 sequence: CASSSGTGYNEQFF. CDR3 DNA: TGTGCCAGCAGCTCCGGGACTGGTTACAATGAGCAGTTCTTC.